Below are 18 T cell receptor beta chains sequenced from a single sample in a study of cytomegalovirus exposure and HLA in healthy donors. 60 Vbeta and 13 Jbeta primers were used in PCR. Assay used: immunoSEQ multiplex PCR; TCRdb lists only in-frame clones, some missing. This sample has under 200,000 clones; around four fifths occur once, and the top ten carry 1%. Sequences were obtained from PBMCs. These receptors were obtained from a woman between 50 and 59 years old in good health and CMV-seropositive.

The chain links TRBV4-2 to TRBJ1-1, with 7 bases that match TRBD1. Unmatched junction bases numbered 8, after V lost 0 bases and J lost 1 base. Germline V gene sequence: CDR1 LGHNA, CDR2 YNFKEQ. The CDR3 totals 17 residues. CDR3 amino acids: CASSQEGRGQKNTEAFF. In DNA, the CDR3 is TGTGCCAGCAGCCAAGAGGGTCGGGGACAGAAGAACACTGAAGCTTTCTTT.

The V and J genes are TRBV5-4 and TRBJ2-5, with a weak D call TRBD2 (6 bases). This CDR3 has 15 amino acids. Trimming left V 1 base short and J 5 bases short, with 15 bases between. Germline CDR1 is SGHNT and CDR2 is YYREEE (reference sequence). The CDR3 region is CASSLTLNSGETQYF. The CDR3 bases are TGTGCCAGCAGCTTGACCCTCAACAGCGGGGAGACCCAGTACTTC.

V and J are TRBV4-2 and TRBJ1-5; the D gene is possibly TRBD1 (6 bases). CDR3 length equals 16 residues. V was cut by 0 bases and J by 3 bases, with 12 bases left in between. Germline CDR1 reads LGHNA; CDR2 reads YNFKEQ. This chain's CDR3 is CASSQDQQGYNQPQHF. CDR3 DNA: TGTGCCAGCAGCCAAGATCAACAGGGCTACAATCAGCCCCAGCATTTT.

The V call is TRBV9, the J call TRBJ1-2; TRBD1 is a possible D gene (6 bases). From germline, CDR1 is SGDLS and CDR2 YYNGEE. The V end lost 4 bases, the J end lost 8 bases, and 12 bases lay between the germline ends. The CDR3 is 12 amino acids. CDR3 sequence (DNA): TGTGCCAGCAGCCCTCGGGACAAGGGCTACACCTTC. Translation gives CASSPRDKGYTF.

The rearrangement joins TRBV11-2 to TRBJ1-6; 8 nucleotides agree with TRBD1. Germline CDR1 is SGHAT and CDR2 is FQNNGV. The CDR3 covers 19 residues. Germline trimming cut 2 bases from V and 0 bases from J; bases unmatched to any gene: 9. The CDR3 DNA is TGTGCCAGCAGCTTATCCCCGACAGGGGCCAGCTCCTATAATTCACCCCTCCACTTT. This gives the protein CASSLSPTGASSYNSPLHF.

The chain uses TRBV7-2 and TRBJ2-3, with 11 bases identical to TRBD2. This CDR3 is built from 17 residues. Germline trimming cut 5 bases from V and 1 base from J; bases unmatched to any gene: 8. The V gene's germline CDR1 is SGHTA and CDR2 FQGNSA. The DNA for the CDR3 is TGTGCCAGCAGCGCATCACTAGCGGGAGTTGGCACAGATACGCAGTATTTT. Protein sequence: CASSASLAGVGTDTQYF.

This clone has a single count. This chain uses TRBV7-3 with TRBJ2-1; 7 nucleotides match TRBD2. The germline V gene has CDR1 SGHTA and CDR2 FQGTGA. The CDR3 is 13 amino acids. With 5 bases clipped from V and 8 bases from J, the junction kept 6 bases outside the gene matches. The CDR3 bases are TGTGCCAGCAGCGGGGCGCGGGGGTATGAGCAGTTCTTC. The encoded protein is CASSGARGYEQFF.

The chain uses TRBV4-3 and TRBJ2-3, with TRBD2 identical over 7 bases. From germline, CDR1 is LGHNA and CDR2 YSLEER. CDR3 size: 16 residues. Trimming took 1 base from V and 7 from J; bases not matched to a gene: 11. The CDR3 nucleotides read TGCGCCAGCAGCCAAGGTACAGCGGGGAGTTTAAATACGCAGTATTTT. Its translation: CASSQGTAGSLNTQYF.

The rearrangement uses TRBV11-1 and TRBJ2-5; 13 positions agree with TRBD2. This CDR3 region has 18 residues. J was trimmed by 7 bases and V by 3 bases; bases with no gene match: 14. Germline V gives CDR1 SGHAT, CDR2 FQDESV (reference sequence). The CDR3 is CASSFAGTSGAGRWTQYF. The DNA for the CDR3 is TGTGCCAGCAGCTTCGCCGGGACTAGCGGGGCAGGGCGATGGACCCAGTACTTC.

The chain uses TRBV18 and TRBJ2-1; D perhaps matches TRBD2 (6 bases). V was pared by 3 bases and J by 10 bases, with 13 bases between. Germline values: CDR1 KGHSH, CDR2 LQKENI. This CDR3 region has 13 residues. The CDR3 is CASSPTRDSEQFF. The CDR3 DNA sequence: TGTGCCAGCTCACCCACAAGGGACTCCGAGCAGTTCTTC.

The V and J genes are TRBV25-1 and TRBJ2-5; D is undetermined. The CDR3 contains 14 residues. Germline CDR1 MGHDK, CDR2 SYGVNS. Trimming left V 3 bases short and J 5 bases short, with 13 bases between. The CDR3 region has the DNA TGTGCCAGCAGTGACGTAACAGTAACGGAGACCCAGTACTTC. It translates to CASSDVTVTETQYF.

This clone occurred once. At one of its ends the junction is not consistent with the germline gene, which may arise from a read error. This chain uses TRBV5-1 with TRBJ2-2, with 8 nucleotides matching TRBD1. The CDR3 sequence is 16 residues long. Germline V gene data show CDR1 as SGHRS and CDR2 as YFSETQ. For the CDR3, the DNA is TGCGCCAGCAGCTTGGCAGGGGGCCCGAACCCCGGGGAGCTGTTTTTT. Protein sequence: CASSLAGGPNPGELFF.

V usage is TRBV18 and J usage is TRBJ2-7, with 10 positions matching TRBD1. Germline values: CDR1 KGHSH, CDR2 LQKENI. J gave up 3 bases and V 8 bases, and 4 bases lay outside the gene matches. The CDR3 runs to 13 residues. CDR3 region: CASTGQGGYEQYF. The CDR3 nucleotides are TGTGCCAGCACCGGACAGGGGGGCTACGAGCAGTACTTC.

For this clone: Other nucleotide sequences from this sample produce the same CDR3. This chain links TRBV7-6 with TRBJ2-3, with 11 bases that match TRBD2. Germline V lookup: CDR1 SGHVS, CDR2 FNYEAQ. The CDR3 spans 18 residues. V gave up 5 bases and J gave up 2 bases; unmatched junction bases: 12. The CDR3 nucleotides are TGTGCCAGCAGCCCAGGACTAGCGGGTAGGGGGTACACAGATACGCAGTATTTT. Its translation is CASSPGLAGRGYTDTQYF.

As to this clone: The germline gene is not matched at one end of the junction; a read error may be the cause. The rearrangement links TRBV7-9 to TRBJ2-3; tentative D call: TRBD2 (6 bases). Per the germline V gene, CDR1 is SEHNR and CDR2 is FQNEAQ (reference sequence). This CDR3 comprises 15 residues. The CDR3 sequence: CSSSLSGYSTDTQYF. CDR3 nucleotides: TGTTCCAGCAGCTTAAGCGGGTACAGCACAGATACGCAGTATTTT. Looking up the rest from reference TRBV7-9 and TRBJ2-3 gives the full variable domain: DTGVSQNPRHKITKRGQNVTFRCDPISEHNRLYWYRQTLGQGPEFLTYFQNEAQLEKSRLLSDRFSAERPKGSFSTLEIQRTEQGDSAMYLCSSSLSGYSTDTQYFGPGTRLTVL.

The chain combines TRBV9 with TRBJ2-3; 11 bases fit TRBD2. Germline CDR1 and CDR2: SGDLS and YYNGEE. CDR3 length equals 15 residues. J was trimmed by 2 bases and V by 5 bases; bases with no gene match: 4. The CDR3 coding sequence is TGTGCCAGCAGTCTAGCGGGGGGCAACACAGATACGCAGTATTTT. Its protein product is CASSLAGGNTDTQYF.

The rearrangement uses TRBV29-1 and TRBJ1-1; D is possibly TRBD1 (6 bases). Trimming left V 2 bases short and J 3 bases short, with 10 bases between. CDR3 length: 13 residues. Germline CDR1 SQVTM, CDR2 ANQGSEA. The CDR3 reads CSVEFGQYTEAFF. CDR3 DNA sequence: TGCAGCGTTGAATTCGGACAGTACACTGAAGCTTTCTTT.

The chain uses TRBV9 and TRBJ2-5; D perhaps matches TRBD2 (7 bases). The ends were cut back, 4 bases at V and 5 bases at J, with 18 bases in the middle. The CDR3 spans 15 residues. Germline assignment: CDR1 SGDLS and CDR2 YYNGEE. DNA for the CDR3: TGTGCCAGCAGCACCCCATCTGGGGGGGCGGAGACCCAGTACTTC. The encoded protein is CASSTPSGGAETQYF.